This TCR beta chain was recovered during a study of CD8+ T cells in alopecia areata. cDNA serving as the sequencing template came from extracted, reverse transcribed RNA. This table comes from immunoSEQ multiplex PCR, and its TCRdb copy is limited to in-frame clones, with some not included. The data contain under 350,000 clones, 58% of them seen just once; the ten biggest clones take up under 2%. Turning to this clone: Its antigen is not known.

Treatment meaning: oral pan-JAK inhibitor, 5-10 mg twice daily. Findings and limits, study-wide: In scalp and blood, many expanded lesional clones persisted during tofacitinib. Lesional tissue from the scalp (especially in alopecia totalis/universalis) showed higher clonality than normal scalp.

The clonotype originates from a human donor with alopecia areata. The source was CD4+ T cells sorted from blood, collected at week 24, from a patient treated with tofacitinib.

The CDR3 DNA follows: TGTGCCAGCAGTTACACCGGGACAGCGAACACTGAAGCTTTCTTT. Amino acid sequence: CASSYTGTANTEAFF. The chain links TRBV6-5 to TRBJ1-1, with 7 bases matching TRBD1. The CDR3 runs 15 residues. The trim removed 2 bases at V and 1 base at J, leaving 4 bases unmatched. Germline V gene data show CDR1 as MNHEY and CDR2 as SVGAGI.